The 12 T cell receptor beta chains below were found in one sample sequenced in a study of T cells after yellow fever vaccination. In TCRdb, the 5' RACE reads were re-called with MiXCR into one record per CDR3 protein. The data contain 300,000 to 350,000 distinct CDR3 sequences, 4% to 5.5% of them seen just once; the ten biggest clones take up roughly a fifth. Sequencing was performed on PBMCs, taken 15 days after the yellow fever booster vaccination. The receptors stem from a man between 18 and 29 years old who received the YFV17D yellow fever vaccine.

The V and J genes are TRBV3-1 and TRBJ1-4; TRBD1 aligns across 9 bases. Germline loops: CDR1 LGHDT, CDR2 YNNKEL (reference sequence). CDR3 length equals 15 residues. V was clipped by 4 bases and J by 5 bases; unmatched bases: 5. The CDR3 region is CASSRGQGLNEKLFF. The DNA for the CDR3 is TGTGCCAGCAGCCGAGGACAGGGGCTCAATGAAAAACTGTTTTTT.

This clonotype was picked up a small number of times. The V call is TRBV20-1, the J call TRBJ2-1; D not resolved. From germline, CDR1 is DFQATT and CDR2 SNEGSKA (reference sequence). The V gene lost 7 bases and the J gene lost 6 bases, with 10 bases spanning the gap. The CDR3 sequence is 11 residues long. CDR3 loop: CSGGPANEQFF. The DNA of the CDR3 is TGCAGTGGGGGTCCTGCCAATGAGCAGTTCTTC.

This clonotype was counted many times. CDR3: CASNPRLSGPPDTQYF. In nucleotides, the CDR3 is TGTGCCAGCAATCCACGGCTTAGCGGACCTCCGGATACGCAGTATTTT. This chain connects TRBV2 to TRBJ2-3; D might be TRBD2 (6 bases). Trimming stripped 7 bases from V and 6 bases from J, with 23 bases between. Germline V gene data show CDR1 as SNHLY and CDR2 as FYNNEI. The CDR3 runs 16 residues.

V gene TRBV6-1 combines with J gene TRBJ1-2, with D maybe TRBD1 (5 bases). In germline, CDR1 is MNHNS, CDR2 SASEGT. The length of the CDR3 is 15 residues. V lost 2 bases and J 4 bases, leaving 14 bases between the germline ends. CDR3 in DNA: TGTGCCAGCAGTGAACCAGGCAGGGTCGGCTATGGCTACACCTTC. Amino acids: CASSEPGRVGYGYTF.

This clonotype came up many times. V gene TRBV20-1 combines with J gene TRBJ2-7; D remains unclear. The germline V and J ends were trimmed by 4 bases and 0 bases, with 7 bases remaining between them. Germline V lookup: CDR1 DFQATT, CDR2 SNEGSKA (reference sequence). This CDR3 is 12 amino acids long. The CDR3 bases are TGCAGTGCTAAGGTCACCTCCTACGAGCAGTACTTC. This translates into CSAKVTSYEQYF.

This clonotype was observed a handful of times. The CDR3 DNA sequence: TGTGCCAGCAGGGACAGGCAACGGGGGAGGGTCGATTCACCCCTCCACTTT. The encoded protein is CASRDRQRGRVDSPLHF. The chain joins TRBV27 to TRBJ1-6; 7 bases match TRBD1. The V and J ends lost 6 bases and 8 bases, in that order; junction bases with no gene match: 16. CDR1 and CDR2 from the germline V gene are MNHEY and SMNVEV (reference sequence). The CDR3 is made up of 17 amino acids.

This chain connects TRBV29-1 to TRBJ1-2; 10 nucleotides agree with TRBD1. The V gene's germline CDR1 is SQVTM and CDR2 ANQGSEA. The trim removed 3 bases at V and 0 bases at J, leaving 4 bases unmatched. The CDR3 covers 15 residues. The DNA for the CDR3 is TGCAGCGTTGACCGGGACAGGGGCACTAACTATGGCTACACCTTC. Protein product: CSVDRDRGTNYGYTF.

V gene TRBV19 combines with J gene TRBJ1-5, with a possible D match to TRBD1 (6 bases). CDR1 LNHDA and CDR2 SQIVND come from the germline V gene (reference sequence). The CDR3 length is 13 residues. V lost 3 bases to trimming and J lost 6 bases, with 9 bases between them. Here the CDR3 reads CASSIGGAQPQHF. CDR3 bases: TGTGCCAGTAGTATTGGGGGGGCTCAGCCCCAGCATTTT.

This clonotype was seen more than once but under ten times. CDR3 coding DNA: TGTGCCAGCAGAAAACAGGGGAACAATCAGCCCCAGCATTTT. It codes for CASRKQGNNQPQHF. The chain links TRBV12-3 or TRBV12-4 to TRBJ1-5; 7 nucleotides match TRBD1. V gave up 6 bases and J gave up 3 bases; unmatched junction bases: 5. The CDR3 is 14 amino acids.

This clonotype showed up many times. V gene TRBV7-9 combines with J gene TRBJ2-7; 7 nucleotides agree with TRBD1. J was trimmed by 8 bases and V by 5 bases; bases with no gene match: 15. The CDR3 has 15 amino acids. Germline CDR1 and CDR2: SEHNR and FQNEAQ (reference sequence). CDR3 sequence reads: CASSTSRDSWFQQYF. The CDR3 DNA is TGTGCCAGCAGCACCAGCCGGGACAGTTGGTTTCAGCAGTACTTC.

The table lists this clonotype with a few counts. The rearrangement joins TRBV7-8 to TRBJ2-1, with 8 positions matching TRBD2. The V gene end was trimmed by 5 bases and the J gene end by 6 bases; junction bases not matched to a gene: 6. CDR1 SGHVS and CDR2 FQNEAQ come from the germline V gene. The CDR3 extends over 14 amino acids. CDR3 bases: TGTGCCAGCAGCGTAACCGGGACTAGCAATGAGCAGTTCTTC. Protein product: CASSVTGTSNEQFF. The full variable domain, rest sourced from reference TRBV7-8 and TRBJ2-1, is GAGVSQSPRYKVAKRGQDVALRCDPISGHVSLFWYQQALGQGPEFLTYFQNEAQLDKSGLPSDRFFAERPEGSVSTLKIQRTQQEDSAVYLCASSVTGTSNEQFFGPGTRLTVL.

This clonotype was seen many times. This chain connects TRBV7-2 to TRBJ2-1, with D unclear. The CDR3 loop spans 15 amino acids. V gave up 1 base and J gave up 2 bases, with 9 bases separating them. CDR1 and CDR2 (germline): SGHTA, FQGNSA. The CDR3: CASSLEPFTYNEQFF. The CDR3 DNA sequence: TGTGCCAGCAGCTTAGAACCCTTCACCTACAATGAGCAGTTCTTC.